The present T cell receptor (beta chain) was sequenced within a study of control samples from healthy donors and cancer patients. Germline assignment: CDR1 MNHEY and CDR2 SMNVEV (reference sequence). The junction had 4 bases not matched to a gene; V was cut back by 6 bases and J by 4 bases. This CDR3 has 13 residues. The protocol was immunoSEQ multiplex PCR, while the TCRdb copy is restricted to in-frame clones and leaves out a portion. The sample lists about 160,000 clones, approximately 93% occurring once. The specimen sequenced was blood. This sequence joins TRBV27 and TRBJ2-5; TRBD1 matches at 8 bases. The source of this sequence is a man between 18 and 29 years old in good health. The CDR3 region is CASSTDRAETQYF. In nucleotides, the CDR3 is TGTGCCAGCAGCACGGACAGGGCAGAGACCCAGTACTTC.